Listed here are 15 T cell receptor beta chains from one sample, sequenced in a study of OX40 agonist ivuxolimab in advanced cancers. Here immunoSEQ multiplex PCR was the method, and the copy in TCRdb shows in-frame clones only, minus some. The sample has roughly 60,000 clones, 75% to 90% seen once. The source material was CD4+ or CD8+ T cells sorted from blood, sampled in a trial of the OX40 agonist ivuxolimab. These receptors all stem from an adult with an advanced solid tumor such as melanoma, head and neck, liver or kidney cancer.

This chain joins TRBV7-2 and TRBJ2-5; TRBD2 matches 7 bases. The CDR3 is 15 amino acids. The trim removed 3 bases at V and 5 bases at J, leaving 9 bases unmatched. Germline CDR1 is SGHTA and CDR2 is FQGNSA. The CDR3 protein is CASSLTGLVGETQYF. The CDR3 DNA reads TGTGCCAGCAGCTTGACTGGACTAGTTGGGGAGACCCAGTACTTC.

For the CDR3, the DNA is TGTGCCAGCAGCTCCCGGGACAGGGGTAGCTACACCTTC. It specifies CASSSRDRGSYTF. The chain employs TRBV7-9 and TRBJ1-2; 10 bases match TRBD1. From germline, CDR1 is SEHNR and CDR2 FQNEAQ (reference sequence). Trimming cost V 4 bases and J 9 bases; bases outside gene matches: 5. This CDR3 region has 13 residues.

This clone has only one observation. The genes are TRBV4-1 and TRBJ2-7; D is perhaps TRBD1 (6 bases). V was shortened by 0 bases and J by 10 bases, with 16 bases between the two germline ends. This CDR3 is built from 14 residues. Germline V gene data show CDR1 as MGHRA and CDR2 as YSYEKL. The CDR3 loop is CASSQEVATGKQYF. The CDR3 bases are TGCGCCAGCAGCCAAGAGGTTGCGACAGGTAAACAGTACTTC.

V and J are TRBV5-4 and TRBJ2-6; the match to TRBD2 covers 8 bases. CDR1 is SGHNT and CDR2 is YYREEE in the germline V gene (reference sequence). V lost 4 bases and J lost 2; bases outside the gene matches: 5. There are 16 residues in the CDR3. The CDR3 sequence is CASSPGGQTGANVLTF. The CDR3 bases are TGTGCCAGCAGCCCGGGGGGGCAGACTGGGGCCAACGTCCTGACTTTC.

CDR3 in amino acids: CASSLRGGGQPQHF. DNA of the CDR3: TGTGCCAGCAGTTTACGTGGGGGTGGGCAGCCCCAGCATTTT. This chain links TRBV28 with TRBJ1-5, with D possibly matching TRBD1 (5 bases). The V end lost 2 bases, the J end lost 7 bases, and 12 bases lay between the germline ends. This CDR3 contains 14 residues. CDR1 and CDR2 (germline): MDHEN, SYDVKM.

To note about this clone: The junction departs from the called germline gene at one end, perhaps through a read error. Other DNA sequences in this specimen translate into the identical CDR3. The V call is TRBV5-1, the J call TRBJ1-6, with 9 bases that match TRBD1. The CDR3 length is 15 residues. Germline V gene lookup returns CDR1 SGHRS and CDR2 YFSETQ. As DNA, the CDR3 is TGTGCCAGCAGCTGGTCCGGGACAGGGTATTCACCCCTCCACTTT. It encodes CASSWSGTGYSPLHF.

The chain joins TRBV28 to TRBJ1-3; TRBD1 matches 9 bases. This CDR3 has 15 residues. The V gene's germline CDR1 is MDHEN and CDR2 SYDVKM. Trimming at V came to 6 bases and at J to 0 bases, leaving 3 bases not matched to a gene. Here the CDR3 DNA reads TGTGCCAGCAGCCAGGGACAGGGCTCTGGAAACACCATATATTTT. Translating gives CASSQGQGSGNTIYF.

V usage is TRBV5-4 and J usage is TRBJ2-7; D could derive from TRBD1 or TRBD2 (5 bases each). The V gene lost 1 base and the J gene lost 5 bases, with 19 bases spanning the gap. The CDR3 extends over 16 amino acids. Germline V lookup: CDR1 SGHNT, CDR2 YYREEE (reference sequence). In DNA, the CDR3 is TGTGCCAGCAGCTTGAGCGTCGGGCCCCGGGGCGACGAGCAGTACTTC. Translating gives CASSLSVGPRGDEQYF. Filled out from reference TRBV5-4 and TRBJ2-7, the complete variable domain reads ETGVTQSPTHLIKTRGQQVTLRCSSQSGHNTVSWYQQALGQGPQFIFQYYREEENGRGNFPPRFSGLQFPNYSSELNVNALELDDSALYLCASSLSVGPRGDEQYFGPGTRLTVT.

J is TRBJ2-3 and V is TRBV4-1, with D uncertain. Between the trimmed V and J ends, which lost 1 base and 0 bases, there was a span of 11 bases. This CDR3 region has 16 residues. Germline loops: CDR1 MGHRA, CDR2 YSYEKL. In DNA form, the CDR3 reads TGCGCCAGCAGCCAAGTCCCTGACCCCAGCACAGATACGCAGTATTTT. It encodes CASSQVPDPSTDTQYF.

V usage is TRBV5-1 and J usage is TRBJ2-2; D might be TRBD1 (5 bases). Germline V gene lookup returns CDR1 SGHRS and CDR2 YFSETQ. The V end was cut by 0 bases, the J end by 5 bases, with 11 bases between. This CDR3 spans 15 amino acids. The CDR3 loop is CASSLGQGGTGELFF. DNA of the CDR3: TGCGCCAGCAGCTTGGGCCAGGGTGGAACCGGGGAGCTGTTTTTT.

The chain joins TRBV5-4 to TRBJ1-2, with a tentative D call TRBD1 (5 bases). This CDR3 region has 13 residues. Trimming removed 1 base from V and 9 bases from J, with 13 bases in between. Germline V CDR1 and CDR2: SGHNT, YYREEE (reference sequence). The CDR3 coding sequence is TGTGCCAGCAGCTTGACGGGGGATCGGAGCTACACCTTC. This gives the protein CASSLTGDRSYTF.

This clone appeared once. The CDR3 nucleotides are TGTGCCAGCAGGGGTGGACACATGAACACTGAAGCTTTCTTT. Its protein is CASRGGHMNTEAFF. The chain combines TRBV6-5 with TRBJ1-1, with D possibly matching TRBD1 (5 bases). Germline CDR1 MNHEY, CDR2 SVGAGI. The CDR3 covers 14 residues. The V end lost 6 bases, the J end lost 0 bases, and 11 bases lay between the germline ends.

The V and J genes are TRBV28 and TRBJ2-5, with 10 nucleotides matching TRBD1. The assigned J gene may be wrong: the sequence end matches TRBJ2-7 better. Germline V gene sequence: CDR1 MDHEN, CDR2 SYDVKM. The CDR3 extends over 14 amino acids. CDR3 coding DNA: TGTGCCAGCAGTTCGACAGGGGGCGTGTACGAGCAGTACTTC. Translation: CASSSTGGVYEQYF.

V usage is TRBV18 and J usage is TRBJ1-2; TRBD1 aligns across 7 bases. The CDR3 is 16 amino acids. The trim removed 4 bases at V and 2 bases at J, leaving 10 bases unmatched. Germline-derived CDR1 and CDR2 are KGHSH and LQKENI. The CDR3 region is CASSRQGSSPNYGYTF. DNA of the CDR3: TGTGCCAGCTCACGACAGGGATCTTCACCAAACTATGGCTACACCTTC.

The V and J genes are TRBV9 and TRBJ2-1; D remains unclear. Trimming took 2 bases from V and 0 from J, leaving 9 bases between them. Germline V gene data show CDR1 as SGDLS and CDR2 as YYNGEE. CDR3 length: 15 residues. This CDR3 reads CASSVGQSSYNEQFF. Here the CDR3 DNA reads TGTGCCAGCAGCGTTGGGCAGAGCTCCTACAATGAGCAGTTCTTC. The entire variable domain, with the rest obtained from reference TRBV9 and TRBJ2-1, is as follows: DSGVTQTPKHLITATGQRVTLRCSPRSGDLSVYWYQQSLDQGLQFLIQYYNGEERAKGNILERFSAQQFPDLHSELNLSSLELGDSALYFCASSVGQSSYNEQFFGPGTRLTVL.